One T cell receptor beta chain is described in this entry. Its target is not known. The sample is drawn from a study of shared clonotypes between healthy human individuals. General study points: Owing to a small donor count, the genetic and exposure-history diversity represented was limited.

The method was immunoSEQ multiplex PCR; TCRdb's version includes in-frame clones alone and lacks a portion of them. The table records about 590,000 clones, around 95% of them present only once. V was trimmed by 5 bases and J by 0 bases, leaving 14 bases between them. CDR1 MNHEY and CDR2 SMNVEV come from the germline V gene (reference sequence). The length of the CDR3 is 16 residues. It was CD45RO-negative cells, positively selected for CCR7, that made up naive CD8 cells, with terminally differentiated effector memory CD45RA+ cells excluded. V is TRBV27 and J is TRBJ2-1; D perhaps matches TRBD2 (5 bases). The specimen sequenced was naive CD8+ T cells sorted from blood. This sequence was found in a woman aged 25 to 39 in good health. CDR3 coding DNA: TGTGCCAGCAGTGGAAGCGGAGGTAACTCCTACAATGAGCAGTTCTTC. Amino acid sequence: CASSGSGGNSYNEQFF.